This T cell receptor beta chain was captured by sequencing in a study of T-cell reconstitution after alpha-beta-depleted transplantation in children. TCRbeta library preparation incorporated unique molecular identifiers. TCRdb used MiXCR to reprocess the PCR reads, holding one entry per CDR3 protein. The table has about 500,000 distinct CDR3 sequences, 32% seen once. This clonotype has a handful of counts. Looked up from germline, CDR1 is MNHEY and CDR2 is SVGEGT. There are 15 residues in the CDR3. The junction had 6 bases not matched to a gene; V was cut back by 7 bases and J by 2 bases. The rearrangement links TRBV6-2 or TRBV6-3 to TRBJ2-3, with TRBD2 matching 10 bases. The receptor was isolated from a human donor who donated a stem cell graft to a child with aplastic anemia. The specimen comprised PBMCs from the stem cell graft donor, sampled from the stem cell graft. This CDR3 reads CASTTGLASTDTQYF. CDR3 nucleotides: TGTGCCAGCACCACGGGACTAGCGTCCACAGATACGCAGTATTTT.